This TCR beta chain was observed in a study of PD-L1 blockade in urothelial cancer. Study-wide context: Peripheral blood specimens exhibited a median yield of about 150,000 T cells. Study conclusions and caveats: Below-median blood TCR clonality before treatment forecast better survival.

V lost 8 bases to trimming and J lost 8 bases; unmatched junction nucleotides: 4. CDR1 and CDR2 (germline): MNHNY, SVGAGI (reference sequence). The CDR3 runs 12 residues. Individual patients had between 1 and 8 samples, taken pretreatment and on-treatment. Each PCR contained spiked-in synthetic TCR analog templates. The table came from immunoSEQ multiplex PCR; TCRdb's copy has only in-frame clones and leaves some out. In the table there are roughly 43,000 clones, roughly 86% of which are singletons. Comment on this clone: Its antigen is not known.

The sequencing used PBMCs, collected around atezolizumab (anti-PD-L1) treatment. V gene TRBV6-6 combines with J gene TRBJ1-5; TRBD1 agrees at 9 bases. The receptor was isolated from a man aged 70 or older with urothelial cancer. CDR3 amino acids: CASGTGNKPQHF. CDR3 nucleotide sequence: TGTGCCAGCGGGACAGGGAATAAGCCCCAGCATTTT.